This T cell receptor beta chain was captured in a study of CD8+CD57+ T cells in acquired aplastic anemia. For sequencing, patients were chosen who had shown expansion of CD8+CD57+ cells by flow cytometry. About this clonotype: A junction boundary mismatches the germline segment, possibly from a read error.

The CDR3 runs 15 residues. Germline-derived CDR1 and CDR2 are KGHDR and SFDVKD. Genomic DNA constituted the template upon which TCR beta VDJ and CDR3 profiling was performed. TCRdb itself ran the reads through MiXCR, one entry per CDR3 protein. The sample yields 200,000 to 300,000 distinct CDR3 sequences, roughly 82% seen once. The clonotype comes from a human donor with aplastic anemia. Sequenced input: sorted CD4+, CD8+, or CD8+CD57+ T cells (not recorded which) from PBMCs. V is TRBV24-1 and J is TRBJ2-1, with D perhaps matching TRBD2 (5 bases). CDR3 residues: CATGEGRSTYSTSFW. The CDR3 DNA follows: TGTGCCACCGGAGAGGGTAGATCTACATACAGTACGTCGTTCTGG.